Following are 5 T cell receptor beta chains from one sample sequenced in a study of T cell responses to AZD1222 COVID-19 vaccine. The method was immunoSEQ multiplex PCR; TCRdb's version includes in-frame clones alone and lacks a portion of them. Seen here are roughly 33,000 clones, about 84% observed once, and the top ten hold about 4%. The sample in question was peripheral blood, obtained 28 days after the second AZD1222 dose. These receptors all come from an adult who received the AZD1222 COVID-19 vaccine.

The CDR3 spells CASSGLAGSVQETQYF. Written as DNA, the CDR3 is TGTGCCAGTAGTGGGCTAGCGGGAAGCGTACAAGAGACCCAGTACTTC. This chain joins TRBV19 and TRBJ2-5; TRBD2 matches 9 bases. The germline gives CDR1 LNHDA, CDR2 SQIVND (reference sequence). The J segment lost 2 bases and the V segment lost 5 bases, leaving 9 bases of the junction unmatched. The length of the CDR3 is 16 residues.

By share, this clone counts as large. The chain combines TRBV7-8 with TRBJ1-3; the D gene is possibly TRBD1 (5 bases). Deletions cut 5 bases from V and 2 bases from J, with 10 bases between. Per the germline V gene, CDR1 is SGHVS and CDR2 is FQNEAQ. The CDR3 is 14 amino acids. As DNA, the CDR3 is TGTGCCAGCAGCCTCGACAGCACTGGAAACACCATATATTTT. Translating it yields CASSLDSTGNTIYF.

The chain links TRBV5-1 to TRBJ2-2, with D uncertain. This CDR3 spans 15 amino acids. V shed 5 bases and J shed 0 bases, with 11 bases lying between them. Germline V gene sequence: CDR1 SGHRS, CDR2 YFSETQ. DNA for the CDR3: TGCGCCAGCAGATTTGATAACGCGAACACCGGGGAGCTGTTTTTT. This encodes CASRFDNANTGELFF.

This clone was picked up one time. The chain combines TRBV6-1 with TRBJ2-4, with a possible D match to TRBD2 (7 bases). With 11 bases removed from V and 7 bases from J, the gap between germline ends came to 18 bases. Germline values: CDR1 MNHNS, CDR2 SASEGT. The CDR3 extends over 13 amino acids. The CDR3 DNA sequence: TGTGCCGCGGGGGCTAGCGACCATAACATTCAGTACTTC. Its translation: CAAGASDHNIQYF.

The CDR3 protein is CSVVAGGKDTGELFF. The CDR3 DNA follows: TGCAGCGTTGTAGCCGGGGGTAAGGACACCGGGGAGCTGTTTTTT. This rearrangement joins TRBV29-1 to TRBJ2-2, with D maybe TRBD2 (6 bases). Per germline, CDR1 SQVTM and CDR2 ANQGSEA. Trimming left V 4 bases short and J 3 bases short, with 15 bases between. The CDR3 has 15 residues.